These 27 T cell receptor beta chains originate from one sample sequenced in a study of T cell responses to AZD1222 COVID-19 vaccine. Here immunoSEQ multiplex PCR was the method, and the copy in TCRdb shows in-frame clones only, minus some. The top ten clones hold approximately 20% of a sample with 150,000 or so clones, more than 90% of them seen once. Sequencing was performed on peripheral blood, taken on day 0 of AZD1222 vaccination. These receptor sequences come from an adult in good health.

V and J are TRBV7-6 and TRBJ1-3; TRBD1 might be the D (6 bases). Trimming took 2 bases from V and 2 from J, leaving 10 bases between them. This CDR3 has 15 residues. Germline V gene sequence: CDR1 SGHVS, CDR2 FNYEAQ. In nucleotides, the CDR3 is TGTGCCAGCAGCTTACGCGGGGGGCCTGGAAACACCATATATTTT. This codes for CASSLRGGPGNTIYF.

The chain combines TRBV7-2 with TRBJ1-2; TRBD1 matches 9 bases. The germline CDR1 and CDR2 sequences are SGHTA and FQGNSA. Unmatched junction bases numbered 5, after V lost 5 bases and J lost 4 bases. The CDR3 covers 14 residues. The CDR3 coding sequence is TGTGCCAGCAGCCCACAGGGGGCGGGCTATGGCTACACCTTC. It translates to CASSPQGAGYGYTF.

This rearrangement joins TRBV7-3 to TRBJ2-5; D remains unclear. Between the trimmed V and J ends, which lost 0 bases and 5 bases, there was a span of 7 bases. The CDR3 loop spans 13 amino acids. Germline-derived CDR1 and CDR2 are SGHTA and FQGTGA. The CDR3, as DNA: TGTGCCAGCAGCTTAACTCCCAGGGAGACCCAGTACTTC. This sequence encodes CASSLTPRETQYF.

V usage is TRBV6-2 or TRBV6-3 and J usage is TRBJ2-1, with TRBD2 matching 10 bases. This CDR3 has 14 residues. J was trimmed by 16 bases and V by 0 bases; bases with no gene match: 9. Germline values: CDR1 MNHEY, CDR2 SVGEGT. The CDR3 loop reads CASSYSPKREGLFF. The CDR3 DNA reads as TGTGCCAGCAGTTACTCCCCCAAGCGGGAGGGTCTATTCTTC.

The chain carries TRBV27 and TRBJ1-1; no clear D. Deletions cut 4 bases from V and 4 bases from J, with 22 bases between. Germline CDR1 MNHEY, CDR2 SMNVEV (reference sequence). The CDR3 contains 17 residues. The CDR3 region is CASSSEGPLGRSTEAFF. DNA of the CDR3: TGTGCCAGCAGTTCCGAAGGCCCCTTAGGTAGAAGCACTGAAGCTTTCTTT.

V gene TRBV3-1 (or the pseudogene TRBV3-2) combines with J gene TRBJ1-1; TRBD1 might be the D (5 bases). Germline CDR1 reads LGHDT; CDR2 reads YNNKEL (reference sequence). V was trimmed by 4 bases and J by 3 bases, leaving 6 bases between them. The CDR3 loop spans 12 amino acids. CDR3 region: CASSLGHTEAFF. In DNA, the CDR3 is TGTGCCAGCAGCCTGGGACACACTGAAGCTTTCTTT.

The rearrangement uses TRBV7-2 and TRBJ2-1; D is tentatively TRBD1 or TRBD2 (5 bases each). V dropped 4 bases and J dropped 9 bases, with 13 bases sitting between them. Germline CDR1 reads SGHTA; CDR2 reads FQGNSA. The CDR3 has 13 amino acids. As DNA, the CDR3 is TGTGCCAGCAGCTCCCTTAAGAGGGGTGAGCAGTTCTTC. Translated: CASSSLKRGEQFF.

This clone was seen more than once but under ten times. The rearrangement joins TRBV28 to TRBJ2-7, with D unresolved. The CDR3 is made up of 13 amino acids. Trimming shortened V by 1 base and J by 5 bases, and 9 bases separated the two germline ends. CDR1 and CDR2 from the germline V gene are MDHEN and SYDVKM. CDR3 residues: CASSLLRSDEQYF. The CDR3 DNA follows: TGTGCCAGCAGTTTATTGCGCAGTGACGAGCAGTACTTC.

This chain uses TRBV4-1 with TRBJ2-7; 10 bases fit TRBD2. This CDR3 comprises 17 residues. The germline V gene has CDR1 MGHRA and CDR2 YSYEKL. The ends lost 1 base at V and 6 bases at J; junction bases unmatched: 12. This chain's CDR3 is CASSQVLGSGREGEQYF. The CDR3 bases are TGCGCCAGCAGCCAAGTCCTGGGGAGCGGGAGGGAAGGCGAGCAGTACTTC.

J is TRBJ2-3 and V is TRBV27, with D perhaps TRBD2 (5 bases). The CDR3 is 14 residues long. Germline loops: CDR1 MNHEY, CDR2 SMNVEV (reference sequence). V lost 3 bases and J 5 bases, leaving 12 bases between the germline ends. Here the CDR3 DNA reads TGTGCCAGCAGTTTTTCTAGCAGGATAGATACGCAGTATTTT. Translation: CASSFSSRIDTQYF.

CDR3 in DNA: TGTGCCAGCAGCCCAACAGGTTCTGGAAACACCATATATTTT. Protein product: CASSPTGSGNTIYF. The chain joins TRBV7-3 to TRBJ1-3; weak D call: TRBD1 (5 bases). The CDR3 has 14 amino acids. V was cut by 5 bases and J by 1 base, with 9 bases left in between. Germline CDR1 SGHTA, CDR2 FQGTGA.

The V call is TRBV28, the J call TRBJ1-1; 7 nucleotides agree with TRBD1. There are 16 residues in the CDR3. CDR1 is MDHEN and CDR2 is SYDVKM in the germline V gene. Losses at the gene ends were 5 bases for V and 1 base for J; bases not matched to a gene: 10. The CDR3 here is CASSPRTGKGNTEAFF. In nucleotides, the CDR3 is TGTGCCAGCAGTCCGAGGACAGGTAAGGGGAACACTGAAGCTTTCTTT.

This clone was found a few times. The gene calls are TRBV7-2 and TRBJ1-2; the D gene is possibly TRBD1 (5 bases). The CDR3 runs to 12 residues. The germline V and J ends were trimmed by 2 bases and 6 bases, with 7 bases remaining between them. Germline V CDR1 and CDR2: SGHTA, FQGNSA. CDR3 protein: CASSLSRDGYTF. CDR3 coding DNA: TGTGCCAGCAGCTTATCCAGGGATGGCTACACCTTC.

This chain uses TRBV24-1 with TRBJ2-3, with 7 nucleotides matching TRBD1. Trimming at V came to 3 bases and at J to 4 bases, leaving 6 bases not matched to a gene. The germline gives CDR1 KGHDR, CDR2 SFDVKD. This CDR3 has 15 residues. The CDR3, as DNA: TGTGCCACCAGTGATCCGCAGGGGGTCGCAGATACGCAGTATTTT. Its translation is CATSDPQGVADTQYF.

The rearrangement joins TRBV9 to TRBJ2-1; 8 nucleotides match TRBD1. There are 15 residues in the CDR3. V was clipped by 0 bases and J by 6 bases; unmatched bases: 5. Germline values: CDR1 SGDLS, CDR2 YYNGEE. CDR3: CASSVGGQAGNEQFF. The CDR3 DNA sequence: TGTGCCAGCAGCGTAGGGGGACAGGCGGGCAATGAGCAGTTCTTC.

The chain has TRBV15 and TRBJ1-1; D might be TRBD1 (5 bases). This CDR3 has 15 residues. V lost 0 bases and J 4 bases, leaving 12 bases between the germline ends. The germline V gene has CDR1 LNHNV and CDR2 YYDKDF (reference sequence). CDR3 sequence: CATSRDTQGITEAFF. DNA of the CDR3: TGTGCCACCAGCAGAGATACCCAGGGAATCACTGAAGCTTTCTTT.

This chain uses TRBV2 with TRBJ1-5; 7 bases match TRBD1. The CDR3 loop spans 14 amino acids. Per the germline V gene, CDR1 is SNHLY and CDR2 is FYNNEI. J gave up 4 bases and V 8 bases, and 8 bases lay outside the gene matches. CDR3 DNA: TGTGCCAGCTCCGGGACAGCCGATAATCAGCCCCAGCATTTT. This encodes CASSGTADNQPQHF.

This rearrangement joins TRBV6-5 to TRBJ1-2; a possible D gene is TRBD1 (5 bases). Germline CDR1 MNHEY, CDR2 SVGAGI. The length of the CDR3 is 14 residues. With 7 bases removed from V and 1 base from J, the gap between germline ends came to 13 bases. The CDR3 DNA reads TGTGCCAGCACCACGGGGGATTTTAACTATGGCTACACCTTC. Protein sequence: CASTTGDFNYGYTF.

The CDR3 DNA follows: TGTGCCAGCAGCCCCCTAGGCAGGGAGTCCTATGGCTACACCTTC. Its protein product is CASSPLGRESYGYTF. This chain uses TRBV11-2 with TRBJ1-2; a weak D match, TRBD1 (5 bases). Germline V gene sequence: CDR1 SGHAT, CDR2 FQNNGV. The CDR3 runs 15 residues. Trimming pared 5 bases from V and 4 bases from J, leaving 17 bases between.

The chain combines TRBV6-1 with TRBJ2-3, with D perhaps TRBD2 (6 bases). The CDR3 length is 16 residues. The V end lost 1 base, the J end lost 5 bases, and 16 bases lay between the germline ends. Germline loops: CDR1 MNHNS, CDR2 SASEGT. The CDR3 bases are TGTGCCAGCAGTGAAGTCTTGGGACGGAGGGGAGATACGCAGTATTTT. Residues: CASSEVLGRRGDTQYF.

The sample holds one count of this clone. This CDR3 is CASSLDNQPQHF. In nucleotides, the CDR3 is TGTGCCAGCAGCTTAGATAATCAGCCCCAGCATTTT. The chain joins TRBV7-9 to TRBJ1-5; D ambiguous. The CDR3 covers 12 residues. Germline CDR1 is SEHNR and CDR2 is FQNEAQ (reference sequence). Trimming shortened V by 1 base and J by 4 bases, and 2 bases separated the two germline ends.

This clone turned up a few times. In DNA, the CDR3 is TGTGCCTGGGACGTAGCGGGGGGTTACACAGATACGCAGTATTTT. This encodes CAWDVAGGYTDTQYF. V usage is TRBV30 and J usage is TRBJ2-3, with 10 bases lining up with TRBD2. V lost 5 bases and J lost 2; bases outside the gene matches: 7. In germline, CDR1 is GTSNPN, CDR2 SVGIG (reference sequence). CDR3 size: 15 residues.

The rearrangement joins TRBV19 to TRBJ1-1; TRBD1 is a possible D gene (5 bases). The V gene lost 10 bases and the J gene lost 2 bases, with 20 bases spanning the gap. CDR1 LNHDA and CDR2 SQIVND come from the germline V gene (reference sequence). This CDR3 region has 15 residues. The DNA for the CDR3 is TGTGCCACTCGACCCTGGGCAGGGCGAAACACTGAAGCTTTCTTT. Its translation is CATRPWAGRNTEAFF.

The V gene is TRBV19, the J gene TRBJ2-5, with D possibly TRBD2 on 6 matching bases. V lost 5 bases and J 3 bases, leaving 13 bases between the germline ends. The CDR3 sequence is 14 residues long. CDR1 LNHDA and CDR2 SQIVND come from the germline V gene (reference sequence). The CDR3 is CASSELAGKETQYF. The CDR3 coding sequence is TGTGCCAGTAGTGAACTGGCGGGGAAAGAGACCCAGTACTTC.

The chain recombines TRBV30 with TRBJ1-4, with 10 bases that match TRBD1. V shed 1 base and J 10 bases; nucleotides not matched to a gene: 9. Looked up from germline, CDR1 is GTSNPN and CDR2 is SVGIG (reference sequence). This CDR3 has 15 residues. The CDR3 spells CAWSGSDRGVGKLFF. The DNA of the CDR3 is TGTGCCTGGAGTGGATCGGACAGGGGGGTTGGAAAACTGTTTTTT.

The gene calls are TRBV5-1 and TRBJ2-7; the match to TRBD2 covers 8 bases. The J segment lost 2 bases and the V segment lost 4 bases, leaving 8 bases of the junction unmatched. CDR3 length equals 15 residues. Per germline, CDR1 SGHRS and CDR2 YFSETQ. The CDR3 sequence is CASSPGSGRAYEQYF. The CDR3 region has the DNA TGCGCCAGCAGCCCAGGCAGCGGGAGAGCCTACGAGCAGTACTTC.

The chain recombines TRBV7-2 with TRBJ1-3; perhaps TRBD1 as D (6 bases). The V end was cut by 3 bases, the J end by 0 bases, with 12 bases between. CDR3 size: 16 residues. Germline V lookup: CDR1 SGHTA, CDR2 FQGNSA. Written as DNA, the CDR3 is TGTGCCAGCAGCTTGACACAGGGACTCTCTGGAAACACCATATATTTT. It specifies CASSLTQGLSGNTIYF.